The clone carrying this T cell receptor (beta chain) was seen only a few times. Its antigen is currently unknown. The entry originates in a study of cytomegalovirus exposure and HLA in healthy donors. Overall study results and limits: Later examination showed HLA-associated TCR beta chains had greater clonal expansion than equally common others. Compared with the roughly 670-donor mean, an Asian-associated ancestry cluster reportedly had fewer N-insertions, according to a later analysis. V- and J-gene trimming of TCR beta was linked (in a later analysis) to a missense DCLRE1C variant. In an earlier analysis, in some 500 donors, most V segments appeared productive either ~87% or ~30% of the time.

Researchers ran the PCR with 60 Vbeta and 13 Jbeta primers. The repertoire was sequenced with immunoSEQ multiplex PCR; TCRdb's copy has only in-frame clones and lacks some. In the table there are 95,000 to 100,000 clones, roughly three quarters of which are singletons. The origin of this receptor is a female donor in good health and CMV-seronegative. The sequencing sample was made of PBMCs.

The CDR3 DNA reads TGTGCCAGCAGGGGACAGATTGAAGAGCAGTACTTC. It codes for CASRGQIEEQYF. The gene calls are TRBV28 and TRBJ2-7; TRBD1 matches 7 bases. The CDR3 contains 12 residues. V lost 6 bases and J lost 7; bases outside the gene matches: 6. CDR1 is MDHEN and CDR2 is SYDVKM in the germline V gene.